This passage covers 17 T cell receptor beta chains from one sample sequenced in a study of regulatory T cells in long-lasting Graves disease. Time point denoted: newly diagnosed GD, antithyroid drugs for less than 3 months. Following extraction of RNA from PBMCs, that RNA was used to make the TCR library. Relying on iRepertoire HTBI primers and Arm-PCR of CDR3 regions, the team built TCR beta libraries. In TCRdb, the multiplex PCR reads were re-called with MiXCR into one record per CDR3 protein. The sample holds roughly 530,000 distinct CDR3 sequences; about 16% are singletons and the top ten take 20% to 25%. The data were also submitted as part of a second study, on T cells in Graves' hyperthyroidism and ophthalmopathy.

The sample was peripheral blood mononuclear cells (PBMCs), taken at new diagnosis, from a patient treated with antithyroid drugs. The receptors were sampled from a woman aged 35-60 years with Graves disease.

For this clonotype: A much more abundant neighbour one base away suggests this may be a read error. J is TRBJ1-2 and V is TRBV6-2 or TRBV6-3, with D possibly being TRBD1 (5 bases). Between the trimmed V and J ends, which lost 6 bases and 8 bases, there was a span of 16 bases. Germline V lookup: CDR1 MNHEY, CDR2 SVGEGT. The length of the CDR3 is 13 residues. As DNA, the CDR3 is TGTGCCAGCAGACCCGCAGGGTTCTACGGCTACACCTTC. Translated: CASRPAGFYGYTF.

This clonotype has ten or more counts. The chain combines TRBV10-1 with TRBJ1-1, with 7 bases matching TRBD1. The CDR3 totals 12 residues. Germline-derived CDR1 and CDR2 are WNHNN and SYGVQD (reference sequence). The ends lost 2 bases at V and 8 bases at J; junction bases unmatched: 2. The chain's CDR3 is CASSEATGEAFF. The CDR3 bases are TGCGCCAGCAGTGAGGCGACAGGGGAAGCTTTCTTT.

This clonotype appeared many times. This chain uses TRBV10-3 with TRBJ2-1; 7 bases fit TRBD1. J was trimmed by 9 bases and V by 4 bases; bases with no gene match: 12. The CDR3 loop spans 15 amino acids. CDR1 ENHRY and CDR2 SYGVKD come from the germline V gene. CDR3 residues: CAISAGQIGTIEQFF. The CDR3 DNA reads as TGTGCCATCAGTGCGGGACAGATAGGTACAATTGAGCAGTTCTTC.

This clonotype was seen ten or more times. The V call is TRBV12-3 or TRBV12-4, the J call TRBJ2-5; D tentatively reads TRBD1 or TRBD2 (5 bases each). Trimming shortened V by 3 bases and J by 5 bases, and 10 bases separated the two germline ends. The CDR3 covers 13 residues. The CDR3 bases are TGTGCCAGCAGTTTGGGGCGGGTGGAGACCCAGTACTTC. It is translated as CASSLGRVETQYF.

This sequence joins TRBV25-1 and TRBJ1-6; D unclear. CDR3 length: 14 residues. Germline assignment: CDR1 MGHDK and CDR2 SYGVNS. The V end lost 1 base, the J end lost 4 bases, and 5 bases lay between the germline ends. Written as DNA, the CDR3 is TGTGCCAGCAGTGAATTACAGTATAATTCACCCCTCCACTTT. Protein sequence: CASSELQYNSPLHF. The full variable domain, rest sourced from reference TRBV25-1 and TRBJ1-6, is EADIYQTPRYLVIGTGKKITLECSQTMGHDKMYWYQQDPGMELHLIHYSYGVNSTEKGDLSSESTVSRIRTEHFPLTLESARPSHTSQYLCASSELQYNSPLHFGNGTRLTVT.

This clonotype has ten or more counts. This chain links TRBV2 with TRBJ1-4; D possibly corresponds to TRBD1 (5 bases). Germline CDR1 and CDR2: SNHLY and FYNNEI. V dropped 6 bases and J dropped 7 bases, with 12 bases sitting between them. The CDR3 has 13 amino acids. The CDR3 DNA sequence: TGTGCCAGCAGGGGGGGAAGATTTGAAAAACTGTTTTTT. It is translated as CASRGGRFEKLFF.

This sequence joins TRBV11-2 and TRBJ2-4, with no clear D. The closer fit of TRBJ2-1 to the DNA end suggests the J call may be wrong. Germline CDR1 SGHAT, CDR2 FQNNGV. The CDR3 is made up of 14 amino acids. For the CDR3, the DNA is TGTGCCAGCAGCTTAGTCAAGGGTTTCAATGAGCAGTTCTTC. Its protein is CASSLVKGFNEQFF.

V usage is TRBV6-1 and J usage is TRBJ2-3; D unclear. V was pared by 7 bases and J by 6 bases, with 8 bases between. Germline V gives CDR1 MNHNS, CDR2 SASEGT. The CDR3 is 11 amino acids. CDR3 amino acids: CASKFGDTQYF. The CDR3 nucleotides read TGTGCCAGCAAGTTCGGGGATACGCAGTATTTT.

This clonotype came up many times. V and J are TRBV5-4 and TRBJ1-2, with a tentative D call TRBD1 (5 bases). The CDR3 length is 16 residues. Trimming removed 2 bases from V and 1 base from J, with 15 bases in between. The germline V gene has CDR1 SGHNT and CDR2 YYREEE (reference sequence). CDR3 nucleotide sequence: TGTGCCAGCAGCTTAGCGTGGGACGGCGATAACTATGGCTACACCTTC. As protein: CASSLAWDGDNYGYTF.

This clonotype was detected a few times. The V call is TRBV20-1, the J call TRBJ2-2; 7 nucleotides line up with TRBD2. The CDR3 sequence is 16 residues long. V lost 2 bases and J lost 5; bases outside the gene matches: 11. In germline, CDR1 is DFQATT, CDR2 SNEGSKA (reference sequence). CDR3 nucleotides: TGCAGTGCTAGATGGGGTAGCGGGCTGAAAACCGGGGAGCTGTTTTTT. It yields the protein CSARWGSGLKTGELFF.

This clonotype has only a few counts. The chain joins TRBV19 to TRBJ1-2; D is uncertain. The CDR3 has 13 residues. Germline loops: CDR1 LNHDA, CDR2 SQIVND (reference sequence). Trimming removed 3 bases at V and 8 bases at J, with 13 bases between. CDR3 nucleotide sequence: TGTGCCAGTAGTATGCCCGGGTTTTCAGGCTACACCTTC. It translates to CASSMPGFSGYTF.

This clonotype has more than one count but fewer than ten. The gene calls are TRBV4-1 and TRBJ1-5, with D perhaps matching TRBD1 (5 bases). CDR1 and CDR2 (germline): MGHRA, YSYEKL. There are 15 residues in the CDR3. V lost 0 bases, J lost 3 bases, and 9 bases lay in between. The CDR3 DNA follows: TGCGCCAGCAGCCAAGATGGGACGGACAATCAGCCCCAGCATTTT. It yields the protein CASSQDGTDNQPQHF.

This clonotype was counted many times. The rearrangement links TRBV20-1 to TRBJ1-2; a weak D match, TRBD1 (6 bases). CDR1 is DFQATT, CDR2 SNEGSKA, per germline (reference sequence). CDR3 size: 15 residues. The V end was cut by 3 bases, the J end by 5 bases, with 19 bases between. CDR3 coding DNA: TGCAGTGCTAGCGGCAGCACAGGGAACTTTTATGGCTACACCTTC. It translates to CSASGSTGNFYGYTF.

This chain connects TRBV19 to TRBJ1-5; TRBD1 matches 7 bases. The V gene's germline CDR1 is LNHDA and CDR2 SQIVND (reference sequence). V trimming: 4 bases; J trimming: 2 bases; junction bases outside the gene matches: 11. The CDR3 spans 17 residues. CDR3 sequence (DNA): TGTGCCAGTAGTACGGCATACAGGGGAGTTGGCAATCAGCCCCAGCATTTT. This encodes CASSTAYRGVGNQPQHF.

This clonotype was seen ten or more times. This rearrangement joins TRBV3-1 to TRBJ2-1; no clear D gene. Trimming removed 10 bases from V and 7 bases from J, with 11 bases in between. The CDR3 spans 11 residues. In germline, CDR1 is LGHDT, CDR2 YNNKEL (reference sequence). DNA of the CDR3: TGTGCCACTACGGCCCTAAATGAGCAGTTCTTC. It codes for CATTALNEQFF.

This clonotype was found a few times. The V and J genes are TRBV7-6 and TRBJ1-2, with D possibly being TRBD1 (5 bases). This CDR3 has 13 residues. Germline V gives CDR1 SGHVS, CDR2 FNYEAQ. With 0 bases removed from V and 5 bases from J, the gap between germline ends came to 7 bases. Written as DNA, the CDR3 is TGTGCCAGCAGCTTAGCTAGACAGTATGGCTACACCTTC. As protein: CASSLARQYGYTF. The complete variable domain, with remaining parts taken from reference TRBV7-6 and TRBJ1-2, reads GAGVSQSPRYKVTKRGQDVALRCDPISGHVSLYWYRQALGQGPEFLTYFNYEAQQDKSGLPNDRFSAERPEGSISTLTIQRTEQRDSAMYRCASSLARQYGYTFGSGTRLTVV.

In its sample, this clonotype was seen many times. The chain employs TRBV20-1 and TRBJ1-1; D is unclear. Germline CDR1 DFQATT, CDR2 SNEGSKA (reference sequence). The germline V and J ends were trimmed by 3 bases and 1 base, with 9 bases remaining between them. The CDR3 consists of 13 residues. CDR3 in amino acids: CSASGSANTEAFF. CDR3 nucleotides: TGCAGTGCTAGTGGGTCGGCGAACACTGAAGCTTTCTTT.